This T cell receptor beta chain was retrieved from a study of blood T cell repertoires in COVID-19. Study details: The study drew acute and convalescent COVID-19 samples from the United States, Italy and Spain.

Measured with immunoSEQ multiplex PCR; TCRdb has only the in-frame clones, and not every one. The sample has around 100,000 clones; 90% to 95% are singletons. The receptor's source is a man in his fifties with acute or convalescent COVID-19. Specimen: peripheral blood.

The CDR3 nucleotides read TGCGCCAGCAGCCAGGGGTTCTACGAGCAGTACTTC. Its translation is CASSQGFYEQYF. The gene calls are TRBV5-1 and TRBJ2-7; D might be TRBD1 (6 bases). V lost 4 bases and J lost 3, with 8 bases in between. CDR1 is SGHRS, CDR2 YFSETQ, per germline. This CDR3 has 12 amino acids.